This is a list of T cell receptor beta chains from one sample in a study of cytomegalovirus exposure and HLA in healthy donors. Sequencing used immunoSEQ multiplex PCR; TCRdb keeps in-frame clones, though not all of them. The top ten clones hold 8.5% to 10% of a sample with around 69,000 clones, 70% of them seen once. Sample: PBMCs. All receptors derive from a woman aged 45 to 65 in good health and CMV-seropositive. CDR3s include the opening cysteine and the closing phenylalanine or tryptophan. The D gene is left open where the match is weak. Clone size is shown for a subset of rows, as once, few, many or a class of expanded clone.

CDR3 protein: CASTPRGTVNYGYTF; CDR3 DNA: TGTGCCAGCACCCCTAGGGGGACAGTTAACTATGGCTACACCTTC; clone size: -; V gene: TRBV6-6; J gene: TRBJ1-2; D gene: TRBD1
CDR3 protein: CASSTKSRGGTDTQYF; CDR3 DNA: TGTGCCAGCAGCACCAAATCGAGGGGGGGGACAGATACGCAGTATTTT; clone size: -; V gene: TRBV7-3; J gene: TRBJ2-3; D gene: -
CDR3 protein: CASSPGQGGYTF; CDR3 DNA: TGTGCCAGCAGCCCAGGACAGGGGGGCTACACCTTC; clone size: -; V gene: TRBV5-6; J gene: TRBJ1-2; D gene: TRBD1
CDR3 protein: CASSELTRGSGANVLTF; CDR3 DNA: TGTGCCAGCAGTGAACTTACTCGGGGCTCTGGGGCCAACGTCCTGACTTTC; clone size: -; V gene: TRBV2; J gene: TRBJ2-6; D gene: -
CDR3 protein: CASSIGRFESEAFF; CDR3 DNA: TGTGCCAGTAGTATAGGCCGCTTTGAGAGTGAAGCTTTCTTT; clone size: once; V gene: TRBV19; J gene: TRBJ1-1; D gene: -
CDR3 protein: CASSQRGFNQPQHF; CDR3 DNA: TGTGCCAGCAGCCAGAGGGGGTTCAATCAGCCCCAGCATTTT; clone size: few; V gene: TRBV14; J gene: TRBJ1-5; D gene: -
CDR3 protein: CASSQGTGLNTEAFF; CDR3 DNA: TGCGCCAGCAGCCAAGGGACAGGGCTGAACACTGAAGCTTTCTTT; clone size: few; V gene: TRBV4-3; J gene: TRBJ1-1; D gene: TRBD1
CDR3 protein: CASSSRTSGGAVDTQYF; CDR3 DNA: TGTGCCAGCAGCTCCAGGACTAGCGGGGGGGCCGTAGATACGCAGTATTTT; clone size: -; V gene: TRBV9; J gene: TRBJ2-3; D gene: TRBD2
CDR3 protein: CASSPVETGPGYTF; CDR3 DNA: TGTGCCAGCTCACCAGTGGAGACAGGGCCCGGCTACACCTTC; clone size: -; V gene: TRBV18; J gene: TRBJ1-2; D gene: TRBD1
CDR3 protein: CSVSGGADTQYF; CDR3 DNA: TGCAGCGTTTCCGGGGGGGCAGATACGCAGTATTTT; clone size: -; V gene: TRBV29-1; J gene: TRBJ2-3; D gene: TRBD2
CDR3 protein: CASSQTSSGANVLTF; CDR3 DNA: TGCGCCAGCAGCCAAACAAGCTCTGGGGCCAACGTCCTGACTTTC; clone size: -; V gene: TRBV5-1; J gene: TRBJ2-6; D gene: -
CDR3 protein: CASSPGTDPYEQYF; CDR3 DNA: TGTGCCAGCAGCCCAGGGACAGACCCCTACGAGCAGTACTTC; clone size: -; V gene: TRBV11-3; J gene: TRBJ2-7; D gene: TRBD1
CDR3 protein: CASSLGGTDTQYF; CDR3 DNA: TGTGCCAGCAGTCTAGGGGGAACAGATACGCAGTATTTT; clone size: -; V gene: TRBV27; J gene: TRBJ2-3; D gene: -
CDR3 protein: CASSIWDRDEYGYTF; CDR3 DNA: TGTGCCAGTAGTATCTGGGACAGGGACGAATATGGCTACACCTTC; clone size: -; V gene: TRBV19; J gene: TRBJ1-2; D gene: TRBD1
CDR3 protein: CASSARQGDYTF; CDR3 DNA: TGTGCCAGCAGCGCAAGACAGGGGGACTACACCTTC; clone size: -; V gene: TRBV5-4; J gene: TRBJ1-2; D gene: TRBD1
CDR3 protein: CASSLGGQGASTGELFF; CDR3 DNA: TGTGCCAGCAGCTTGGGGGGACAGGGGGCGAGCACCGGGGAGCTGTTTTTT; clone size: -; V gene: TRBV5-4; J gene: TRBJ2-2; D gene: TRBD1
CDR3 protein: CASASGQAYYEQYF; CDR3 DNA: TGTGCCAGCGCATCGGGACAGGCCTACTACGAGCAGTACTTC; clone size: many; V gene: TRBV28; J gene: TRBJ2-7; D gene: TRBD1
CDR3 protein: CASSLTGLSGYEQYF; CDR3 DNA: TGTGCCAGCAGCTTAACGGGATTATCGGGGTACGAGCAGTACTTC; clone size: many; V gene: TRBV13; J gene: TRBJ2-7; D gene: -
CDR3 protein: CASSEALRDRATGYTF; CDR3 DNA: TGTGCCAGCAGTGAAGCGCTTCGGGACAGGGCTACCGGCTACACCTTC; clone size: -; V gene: TRBV2; J gene: TRBJ1-2; D gene: TRBD1
CDR3 protein: CASSLRGRTEAFF; CDR3 DNA: TGTGCCAGCAGTTTAAGAGGAAGGACTGAAGCTTTCTTT; clone size: -; V gene: TRBV27; J gene: TRBJ1-1; D gene: -
CDR3 protein: CASSQDRTFYEQYF; CDR3 DNA: TGCGCCAGCAGCCAAGATCGGACTTTCTACGAGCAGTACTTC; clone size: -; V gene: TRBV4-3; J gene: TRBJ2-7; D gene: -
CDR3 protein: CASSQTQRSYGAEAFF; CDR3 DNA: TGCGCCAGCAGCCAAACACAGAGGAGTTACGGGGCTGAAGCTTTCTTT; clone size: -; V gene: TRBV4-3; J gene: TRBJ1-1; D gene: -